The following is a T cell receptor beta chain sequence with its context. Its antigen specificity is not known. No much larger clone exists at a distance of one base, and base qualities are not known. Libraries were made using the immunoSEQ multiplex PCR assay. TCRdb took over this immuneACCESS table, retaining in-frame rearrangements with V and J assigned. Such tables are incomplete; in checked studies, under half of the missing clones stem from an unresolved V gene, and the remainder is unexplained. The sample has roughly 100,000 clones on record, about 89% of them singletons. 1.6% of the sample is taken by the ten largest. This sample was taken from a study of T cell changes during pregnancy in multiple sclerosis (dated by TCRdb to the late 2010s). Background for the entire study: The study looked at changes in the T cell repertoire across pregnancy in women with multiple sclerosis.

The junction shows trimming of 3 bases on V and 7 bases on J, plus 16 bases between the germline ends. CDR1 LNHDA and CDR2 SQIVND are derived from the germline V gene (reference sequence). The CDR3 numbers 15 residues from cysteine through phenylalanine. The DNA shown is the 45-base CDR3, in frame from base 1. Here the sequenced sample was peripheral blood, taken before pregnancy. This clonotype was sampled from a female donor with multiple sclerosis, enrolled in a pregnancy study. This chain is built from TRBV19 and TRBJ2-1, with a tentative D gene TRBD1 over 6 matching bases. The CDR3: CASSILQGVPNEQFF. The nucleotide sequence reads TGTGCCAGTAGTATCTTACAGGGAGTACCAAATGAGCAGTTCTTC.